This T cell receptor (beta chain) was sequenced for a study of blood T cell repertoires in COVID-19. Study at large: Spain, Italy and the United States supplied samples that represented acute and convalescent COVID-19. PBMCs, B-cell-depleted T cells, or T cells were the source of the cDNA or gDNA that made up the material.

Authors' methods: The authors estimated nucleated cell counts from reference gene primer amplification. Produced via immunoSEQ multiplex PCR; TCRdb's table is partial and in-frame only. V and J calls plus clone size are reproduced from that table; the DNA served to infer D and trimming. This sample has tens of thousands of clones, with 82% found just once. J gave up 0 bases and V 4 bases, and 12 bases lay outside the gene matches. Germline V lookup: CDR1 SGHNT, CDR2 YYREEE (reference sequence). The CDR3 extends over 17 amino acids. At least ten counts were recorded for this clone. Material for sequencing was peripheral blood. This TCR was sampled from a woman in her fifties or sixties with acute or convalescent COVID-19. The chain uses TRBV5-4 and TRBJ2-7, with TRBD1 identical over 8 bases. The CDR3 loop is CASSTGGQGLSSYEQYF. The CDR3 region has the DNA TGTGCCAGCAGCACCGGTGGACAGGGCCTAAGCTCCTACGAGCAGTACTTC.